A single sample is the source of the 23 T cell receptor beta chains below, sequenced in a study of shared T cell receptors in the human thymus. Data came from immunoSEQ multiplex PCR; TCRdb stores just in-frame clones and leaves some out. The sample yields about 660,000 clones, about 89% seen once. This sample also belongs to another study, concerning human thymus T cells.

Input material: thymocytes. The source is a boy younger than two with a congenital heart defect.

This chain connects TRBV28 to TRBJ2-7; 13 positions match TRBD2. Trimming removed 5 bases from V and 4 bases from J; junction bases left unmatched: 11. CDR1 is MDHEN, CDR2 SYDVKM, per germline. The CDR3 has 17 residues. The CDR3 bases are TGTGCCAGCAGTGCACCCCCGGGACTAGCGGGATTATACGAGCAGTACTTC. Protein product: CASSAPPGLAGLYEQYF.

This sequence joins TRBV5-1 and TRBJ2-1; tentative D call: TRBD1 (6 bases). Germline V gene data show CDR1 as SGHRS and CDR2 as YFSETQ. Trimming cost V 6 bases and J 5 bases, with 21 bases left between them. The CDR3 length is 16 residues. The CDR3 here is CASTKHREQFHNEQFF. The CDR3 nucleotides read TGCGCCAGCACCAAACACAGGGAGCAATTCCACAATGAGCAGTTCTTC.

CDR3 region: CSVVGTLQTTRDTEAFF. CDR3 nucleotide sequence: TGCAGCGTTGTGGGGACACTTCAAACGACCAGGGACACTGAAGCTTTCTTT. The genes are TRBV29-1 and TRBJ1-1; TRBD1 might be the D (6 bases). V gave up 4 bases and J gave up 3 bases, with 24 bases separating them. Germline loops: CDR1 SQVTM, CDR2 ANQGSEA. CDR3 length: 17 amino acids. Full variable domain (rest looked up from reference TRBV29-1 and TRBJ1-1): SAVISQKPSRDICQRGTSLTIQCQVDSQVTMMFWYRQQPGQSLTLIATANQGSEATYESGFVIDKFPISRPNLTFSTLTVSNMSPEDSSIYLCSVVGTLQTTRDTEAFFGQGTRLTVV.

V and J are TRBV25-1 and TRBJ2-3, with a weak D call TRBD1 (6 bases). Germline CDR1 MGHDK, CDR2 SYGVNS. Trimming left V 3 bases short and J 1 base short, with 17 bases between. The CDR3 contains 17 residues. In DNA form, the CDR3 reads TGTGCCAGCAGTGAGCCGGGACACATTGGACGCACAGATACGCAGTATTTT. It is translated as CASSEPGHIGRTDTQYF.

The chain has TRBV7-8 and TRBJ2-2; weak D call: TRBD1 (5 bases). Between the trimmed V and J ends, which lost 1 base and 0 bases, there was a span of 12 bases. CDR1 is SGHVS and CDR2 is FQNEAQ in the germline V gene. This CDR3 spans 17 amino acids. CDR3 sequence reads: CASSLGERTPNTGELFF. The CDR3 coding sequence is TGTGCCAGCAGCTTAGGGGAAAGGACACCGAACACCGGGGAGCTGTTTTTT.

The chain couples TRBV14 to TRBJ2-7, with 10 bases fitting TRBD2. V was clipped by 4 bases and J by 7 bases; unmatched bases: 13. The CDR3 runs to 16 residues. Germline loops: CDR1 SGHDN, CDR2 FVKESK. In nucleotides, the CDR3 is TGTGCCAGCAGCCGCGGATCTAGCGGGAGTATCTGGGAGCAGTACTTC. Protein: CASSRGSSGSIWEQYF.

V gene TRBV5-1 combines with J gene TRBJ2-7; 10 bases agree with TRBD2. Germline V gene sequence: CDR1 SGHRS, CDR2 YFSETQ. The length of the CDR3 is 15 residues. V shed 6 bases and J 5 bases; nucleotides not matched to a gene: 11. Written as DNA, the CDR3 is TGCGCCAGCACCGGTCAGAGCGGGAGGGTGGACGAGCAGTACTTC. Its translation is CASTGQSGRVDEQYF. Together with reference TRBV5-1 and TRBJ2-7, the CDR3 gives the full variable domain: KAGVTQTPRYLIKTRGQQVTLSCSPISGHRSVSWYQQTPGQGLQFLFEYFSETQRNKGNFPGRFSGRQFSNSRSEMNVSTLELGDSALYLCASTGQSGRVDEQYFGPGTRLTVT.

The chain recombines TRBV4-1 with TRBJ1-1; 11 nucleotides line up with TRBD1. The V gene end was trimmed by 4 bases and the J gene end by 4 bases; junction bases not matched to a gene: 2. Looked up from germline, CDR1 is MGHRA and CDR2 is YSYEKL. The CDR3 totals 14 residues. The CDR3: CASSRDRGSTEAFF. CDR3 sequence (DNA): TGCGCCAGCAGCCGGGACAGGGGGTCCACTGAAGCTTTCTTT.

The rearrangement links TRBV2 to TRBJ1-5; 9 nucleotides match TRBD1. CDR3 length: 15 residues. Germline V gene data show CDR1 as SNHLY and CDR2 as FYNNEI. Trimming removed 1 base from V and 5 bases from J; junction bases left unmatched: 3. The CDR3 DNA follows: TGTGCCAGCAGTGAAGGGGACAGGGCTTATCAGCCCCAGCATTTT. This sequence encodes CASSEGDRAYQPQHF.

The rearrangement uses TRBV5-6 and TRBJ2-1; TRBD2 agrees at 7 bases. The CDR3 consists of 15 residues. CDR1 is SGHDT, CDR2 YYEEEE, per germline. The junction had 11 bases not matched to a gene; V was cut back by 4 bases and J by 7 bases. This CDR3 is CASSGRAGVCNEQFF. The CDR3, as DNA: TGTGCCAGCAGCGGTCGGGCGGGGGTATGTAATGAGCAGTTCTTC.

A single count supports this clone. The junction departs from germline at one end; a sequencing error may be responsible. This chain connects TRBV15 to TRBJ2-7; a possible D gene is TRBD2 (5 bases). The CDR3 totals 14 residues. CDR1 LNHNV and CDR2 YYDKDF come from the germline V gene (reference sequence). In DNA, the CDR3 is TGTGCCCCCAGCAGAGACGCTTCGGGGTACGAGCAGTACTTC. Protein: CAPSRDASGYEQYF.

The chain employs TRBV6-1 and TRBJ1-1, with 7 bases fitting TRBD1. V shed 4 bases, J shed 1 base, and the junction held 6 bases outside the gene matches. Looked up from germline, CDR1 is MNHNS and CDR2 is SASEGT. CDR3 length: 15 residues. CDR3 protein: CASSGRQGSNTEAFF. The CDR3 DNA sequence: TGTGCCAGCAGTGGACGACAGGGATCGAACACTGAAGCTTTCTTT.

This chain joins TRBV6-5 and TRBJ2-7; TRBD1 aligns across 7 bases. CDR3 length equals 15 residues. CDR1 is MNHEY, CDR2 SVGAGI, per germline. Unmatched junction bases numbered 8, after V lost 6 bases and J lost 0 bases. The CDR3 sequence: CASSLTGITSYEQYF. The CDR3 nucleotides read TGTGCCAGCAGCCTGACAGGGATTACCTCCTACGAGCAGTACTTC.

The chain combines TRBV29-1 with TRBJ1-1, with TRBD1 matching 7 bases. Germline-derived CDR1 and CDR2 are SQVTM and ANQGSEA. With V trimmed by 5 bases and J by 4 bases, 4 bases remained unmatched. The CDR3 is made up of 12 amino acids. CDR3 sequence (DNA): TGCAGCGTTACAGGGGCTGGCACTGAAGCTTTCTTT. This sequence encodes CSVTGAGTEAFF. The variable domain in full, with the rest retrieved from reference TRBV29-1 and TRBJ1-1, is SAVISQKPSRDICQRGTSLTIQCQVDSQVTMMFWYRQQPGQSLTLIATANQGSEATYESGFVIDKFPISRPNLTFSTLTVSNMSPEDSSIYLCSVTGAGTEAFFGQGTRLTVV.

The chain has TRBV28 and TRBJ1-1; 8 bases are shared with TRBD1. Looked up from germline, CDR1 is MDHEN and CDR2 is SYDVKM. J was trimmed by 1 base and V by 4 bases; bases with no gene match: 11. The CDR3 loop spans 17 amino acids. DNA for the CDR3: TGTGCCAGCAGTTCATGGACATGGACAGGGACGAACACTGAAGCTTTCTTT. The encoded protein is CASSSWTWTGTNTEAFF.

The rearrangement links TRBV5-4 to TRBJ2-5; the match to TRBD1 covers 7 bases. The ends lost 5 bases at V and 5 bases at J; junction bases unmatched: 15. This CDR3 is built from 16 residues. Germline V gene data show CDR1 as SGHNT and CDR2 as YYREEE (reference sequence). Here the CDR3 reads CASSSEGARLGETQYF. In nucleotides, the CDR3 is TGTGCCAGCAGTTCTGAGGGGGCGCGGTTGGGGGAGACCCAGTACTTC.

V is TRBV5-1 and J is TRBJ2-1, with 8 nucleotides matching TRBD1. The J segment lost 3 bases and the V segment lost 0 bases, leaving 2 bases of the junction unmatched. Germline CDR1 SGHRS, CDR2 YFSETQ. This CDR3 region has 15 residues. CDR3 amino acids: CASSLDRGIYNEQFF. CDR3 DNA: TGCGCCAGCAGCTTGGACAGGGGGATCTACAATGAGCAGTTCTTC.

This clone was seen once. The V gene is TRBV2, the J gene TRBJ1-4, with D unresolved. The V end was cut by 6 bases, the J end by 5 bases, with 16 bases between. CDR3 length: 15 residues. Per germline, CDR1 SNHLY and CDR2 FYNNEI. CDR3 sequence reads: CASRVGTASNEKLFF. The CDR3 DNA reads as TGTGCCAGCAGGGTGGGTACAGCCTCGAATGAAAAACTGTTTTTT.

On this clone itself: In the same sample, other DNA sequences code for this CDR3. V usage is TRBV14 and J usage is TRBJ2-5; tentatively, D is TRBD2 (5 bases). Between the trimmed V and J ends, which lost 1 base and 2 bases, there was a span of 8 bases. The CDR3 runs 14 residues. The germline V gene encodes CDR1 SGHDN and CDR2 FVKESK. In nucleotides, the CDR3 is TGTGCCAGCAGCCAAGGCCGGGGTCAAGAGACCCAGTACTTC. It translates to CASSQGRGQETQYF. Full variable domain (outside the CDR3, taken from reference TRBV14 and TRBJ2-5): EAGVTQFPSHSVIEKGQTVTLRCDPISGHDNLYWYRRVMGKEIKFLLHFVKESKQDESGMPNNRFLAERTGGTYSTLKVQPAELEDSGVYFCASSQGRGQETQYFGPGTRLLVL.

This chain connects TRBV6-5 to TRBJ2-7; 8 positions agree with TRBD1. The ends lost 7 bases at V and 6 bases at J; junction bases unmatched: 5. The V gene's germline CDR1 is MNHEY and CDR2 SVGAGI. The CDR3 consists of 12 residues. The chain's CDR3 is CASKTGGTEQYF. The CDR3 bases are TGTGCCAGCAAAACAGGGGGGACCGAGCAGTACTTC.

This clone has more than one count but fewer than ten. This sequence joins TRBV4-1 and TRBJ1-2, with TRBD1 matching over 7 bases. The length of the CDR3 is 17 residues. Germline lookup yields CDR1 MGHRA and CDR2 YSYEKL. The V and J ends lost 1 base and 10 bases, in that order; junction bases with no gene match: 18. The chain's CDR3 is CASSQVKQGRFLGFYTF. In DNA, the CDR3 is TGCGCCAGCAGCCAAGTAAAACAGGGGAGATTTTTGGGTTTCTACACCTTC.

This clone was recorded a few times. This chain connects TRBV5-6 to TRBJ1-3; D uncertain. Germline loops: CDR1 SGHDT, CDR2 YYEEEE. Between the trimmed V and J ends, which lost 2 bases and 0 bases, there was a span of 9 bases. This CDR3 is built from 15 residues. CDR3 in amino acids: CASSFSRVSGNTIYF. The CDR3 nucleotides are TGTGCCAGCAGCTTTTCCCGGGTCTCTGGAAACACCATATATTTT.

The rearrangement joins TRBV2 to TRBJ2-3; tentatively, D is TRBD2 (5 bases). The CDR3 has 15 amino acids. Germline CDR1 is SNHLY and CDR2 is FYNNEI. The V end was cut by 9 bases, the J end by 2 bases, with 18 bases between. The CDR3 DNA reads TGTGCCAGGGGTCCTAGCCCCACCCCCACAGATACGCAGTATTTT. Translated: CARGPSPTPTDTQYF. The whole variable domain, remainder taken from reference TRBV2 and TRBJ2-3, is EPEVTQTPSHQVTQMGQEVILRCVPISNHLYFYWYRQILGQKVEFLVSFYNNEISEKSEIFDDQFSVERPDGSNFTLKIRSTKLEDSAMYFCARGPSPTPTDTQYFGPGTRLTVL.